These T cell receptor beta chains were read from a single sample in a study of blood T cells in healthy people across ages. TCRdb re-called the 5' RACE reads through MiXCR, storing one row per CDR3 protein. The data contain over a million distinct CDR3 sequences, under 45% of them singletons. The material sequenced was blood. The receptor set was obtained from an older woman in good health. CDR3s leave out the opening cysteine and the closing phenylalanine or tryptophan. Fields, in order: J gene, V gene, D gene, CDR3 protein. A D gene is named only where the DNA matches it firmly.

J: TRBJ2-7
V: TRBV10-3
D: .
CDR3: AISGGAGSYEQY

J: TRBJ2-3
V: TRBV7-8
D: TRBD2
CDR3: ASSPVRGSRPDTQY

J: TRBJ1-4
V: TRBV5-1
D: .
CDR3: ASSGTVATNEKLF

J: TRBJ2-3
V: TRBV12-3/TRBV12-4
D: TRBD2
CDR3: ASSYGREPDTQY

J: TRBJ2-5
V: TRBV20-1
D: .
CDR3: SASLPGVETQY

J: TRBJ2-3
V: TRBV12-3/TRBV12-4
D: .
CDR3: ASSQRAGSTDTQY

J: TRBJ2-1
V: TRBV7-2
D: TRBD1
CDR3: ASSPRTGVRNEQF

J: TRBJ1-6
V: TRBV6-2/TRBV6-3
D: TRBD1
CDR3: ASKQQGANSPLH

J: TRBJ2-3
V: TRBV28
D: .
CDR3: ANSLSTDTQY

J: TRBJ2-7
V: TRBV11-2
D: .
CDR3: ASSPAEAGSSYEQY

J: TRBJ2-3
V: TRBV20-1
D: .
CDR3: SARDSRDDTDTQY

J: TRBJ1-1
V: TRBV7-8
D: .
CDR3: ASSLAIRGSTEAF

J: TRBJ2-5
V: TRBV6-1
D: .
CDR3: ASSKDNQETQY

J: TRBJ2-1
V: TRBV5-1
D: .
CDR3: ASSLKLGLSSYNEQF

J: .
V: TRBV20-1
D: TRBD2
CDR3: SAAGTSGRPYEQY

J: .
V: TRBV15
D: .
CDR3: ATSRDIRASEQY

J: TRBJ2-4
V: TRBV12-3/TRBV12-4
D: TRBD1
CDR3: ASSPGDRGVAKNIQY

J: TRBJ2-2
V: TRBV6-1
D: TRBD1
CDR3: ASIQGPNTGELF

J: TRBJ2-5
V: TRBV4-1
D: TRBD2
CDR3: ASSHGLAGIQETQY

J: .
V: TRBV20-1
D: .
CDR3: SAVDGLARETQY

J: TRBJ2-5
V: TRBV27
D: .
CDR3: ASGRTQETQY

J: TRBJ2-7
V: TRBV29-1
D: .
CDR3: SVEDPNNYEQY

J: TRBJ2-7
V: TRBV20-1
D: TRBD2
CDR3: SAGHIAGGPYEQY

J: TRBJ1-1
V: TRBV28
D: .
CDR3: ASLGGGTEAF

J: TRBJ2-1
V: TRBV7-9
D: .
CDR3: ASSWGPPSLNNEQF

J: TRBJ1-2
V: TRBV20-1
D: .
CDR3: SVPHGTNYGYT

J: TRBJ1-2
V: TRBV28
D: .
CDR3: ASSEGGDYGYT

J: TRBJ2-7
V: TRBV14
D: TRBD1
CDR3: ASSPTTRQGAYGQY

J: TRBJ2-3
V: TRBV6-5
D: .
CDR3: ASRLRRRASDTQY

J: TRBJ2-7
V: TRBV6-2/TRBV6-3
D: .
CDR3: ASSFSRLGYEQY

J: TRBJ2-1
V: TRBV7-9
D: .
CDR3: ASSSATEQF

J: TRBJ2-7
V: TRBV7-6
D: TRBD1
CDR3: ASSLRAPDRGPEQY

J: TRBJ1-2
V: TRBV7-2
D: .
CDR3: ASSPPGGSRDGYT

J: TRBJ2-7
V: TRBV7-2
D: .
CDR3: ASSLTGTSHEQY

J: TRBJ2-5
V: TRBV2
D: .
CDR3: ASSEGGVGLETQY

J: TRBJ2-1
V: TRBV12-3/TRBV12-4
D: TRBD1
CDR3: ASKTGTGYNEQF

J: TRBJ2-3
V: TRBV3-1
D: .
CDR3: ASSQTTQAAPTDTQY

J: TRBJ1-2
V: TRBV5-1
D: .
CDR3: ASSLETGYYGYT

J: TRBJ2-1
V: TRBV10-2
D: .
CDR3: ASGETRDNEQF

J: .
V: TRBV6-5
D: .
CDR3: ASSYQLQETQY

J: TRBJ2-3
V: TRBV29-1
D: .
CDR3: SVGETDTQY

J: TRBJ2-7
V: TRBV5-1
D: .
CDR3: ASSLGLLGDEQY

J: TRBJ1-2
V: TRBV15
D: .
CDR3: ATSRVIRDGYT

J: TRBJ2-7
V: TRBV6-2/TRBV6-3
D: .
CDR3: ASSYYRDEQY

J: TRBJ2-5
V: TRBV14
D: .
CDR3: ASSQNGRYQETQY

J: TRBJ2-5
V: TRBV5-1
D: TRBD2
CDR3: ASSLRSGLAGGLETQY

J: TRBJ2-5
V: TRBV28
D: .
CDR3: ASTSTGHQETQY

J: TRBJ1-2
V: TRBV7-8
D: TRBD1
CDR3: ASSPGQGDNYGYT

J: TRBJ2-3
V: TRBV6-5
D: .
CDR3: ASSYSIGPSRAARNTDTQY

J: TRBJ2-1
V: TRBV7-3
D: .
CDR3: ASSLFGDNAAQF

J: TRBJ1-5
V: TRBV7-8
D: .
CDR3: ASSSLGGTNQPQH

J: TRBJ1-4
V: TRBV4-2
D: .
CDR3: ASSQPAGSPNEKLF

J: TRBJ2-7
V: TRBV5-5
D: TRBD2
CDR3: ASSNVWTGLAGEQY

J: TRBJ2-4
V: TRBV20-1
D: .
CDR3: SARPVNAREQY

J: TRBJ2-5
V: TRBV12-3/TRBV12-4
D: .
CDR3: ASSLEGFGGTQY

J: TRBJ1-6
V: TRBV28
D: TRBD1
CDR3: ASGQGDSPPH

J: TRBJ2-1
V: TRBV7-9
D: .
CDR3: ASSFADNEQF

J: TRBJ1-2
V: TRBV9
D: .
CDR3: ASSVAGGQANYGHT

J: TRBJ1-1
V: TRBV9
D: .
CDR3: ASSPGGVDTEAF

J: TRBJ2-1
V: TRBV7-9
D: TRBD1
CDR3: ASSLGRQGARETQF